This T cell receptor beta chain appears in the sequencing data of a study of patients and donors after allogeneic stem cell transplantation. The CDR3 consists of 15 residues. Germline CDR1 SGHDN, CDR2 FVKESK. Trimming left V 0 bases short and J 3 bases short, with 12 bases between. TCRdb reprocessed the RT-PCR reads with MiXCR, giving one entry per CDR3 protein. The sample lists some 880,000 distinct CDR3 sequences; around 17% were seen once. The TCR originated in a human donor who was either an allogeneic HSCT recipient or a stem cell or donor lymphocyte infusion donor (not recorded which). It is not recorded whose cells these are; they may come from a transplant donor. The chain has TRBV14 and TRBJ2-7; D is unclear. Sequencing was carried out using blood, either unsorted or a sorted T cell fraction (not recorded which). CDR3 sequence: CASSQDLLQGYEQYF. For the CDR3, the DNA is TGTGCCAGCAGCCAAGATTTACTACAAGGCTACGAGCAGTACTTC.